This TCR beta chain was sequenced during a study of blood T cells in healthy people across ages. Each sample yielded at least 6 million isolated PBMCs. This CDR3 has 14 residues. The ends were cut back, 5 bases at V and 6 bases at J, with 13 bases in the middle. Using a J-beta primer mix together with a sample-barcoded 5' primer, a second PCR was run for roughly 6 to 12 cycles. Individual samples furnished no less than 2.5 million CDR3-containing paired-end reads apiece. TCRdb re-called the 5' RACE reads through MiXCR, storing one row per CDR3 protein. Here the sample spans under 1,000,000 distinct CDR3 sequences, 35% to 40% being singletons.

The sample comprised blood. The source of this sequence is a young man in good health. The chain carries TRBV12-3 or TRBV12-4 and TRBJ2-2; D perhaps matches TRBD1 (6 bases). CDR3 sequence (DNA): TGTGCCAGCAGTCCCGGGACACAGTCCGGGGAGCTGTTTTTT. Protein product: CASSPGTQSGELFF.